This T cell receptor (beta chain) was sequenced during a study of CD8 T cells in ankylosing spondylitis. Study conclusions and caveats: Disease-linked clones bore a CD8+ phenotype and were relatively rare in peripheral blood. Characteristic, it appeared, of ankylosing spondylitis blood was a TCR beta motif of about eight highly homologous variants.

TCRdb re-analysed the 5' RACE reads in MiXCR, keeping a single row per CDR3 protein. The sample carries 200,000 to 250,000 distinct CDR3 sequences, about 10% recorded once. This clonotype was found a few times. Its antigen is not identified. The CDR3 length is 14 residues. Germline CDR1 reads SGHTA; CDR2 reads FQGNSA. The germline V and J ends were trimmed by 3 bases and 0 bases, with 7 bases remaining between them. The TCR comes from a male donor with ankylosing spondylitis or in good health (not recorded which). Sequenced: blood, either unsorted or a sorted T cell fraction (not recorded which). The chain has TRBV7-2 and TRBJ2-3; no reliable D call. CDR3 amino acids: CASSFDISTDTQYF. CDR3 DNA sequence: TGTGCCAGCAGCTTCGACATCAGCACAGATACGCAGTATTTT.